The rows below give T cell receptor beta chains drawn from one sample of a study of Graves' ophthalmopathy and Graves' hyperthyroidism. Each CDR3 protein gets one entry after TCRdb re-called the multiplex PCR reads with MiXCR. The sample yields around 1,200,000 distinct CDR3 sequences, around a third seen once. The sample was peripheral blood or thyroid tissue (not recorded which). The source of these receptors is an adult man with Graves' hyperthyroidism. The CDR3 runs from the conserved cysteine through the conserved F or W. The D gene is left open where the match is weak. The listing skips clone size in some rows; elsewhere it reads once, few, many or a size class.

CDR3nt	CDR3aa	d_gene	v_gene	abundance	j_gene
TGCGCCAGCAGCGTTGAGGGCAGGGTGATTGGAGAGACCCAGTACTTC	CASSVEGRVIGETQYF	.	TRBV10-1	.	TRBJ2-5
TGTGCCAGCGGGAGACCCAGGGACAGAGCAACCTACGAGCAGTACTTC	CASGRPRDRATYEQYF	TRBD1	TRBV28	.	TRBJ2-7
TGTGCCAGCAGTTACCAGGGCGGGGCAAAGACCCAGTACTTC	CASSYQGGAKTQYF	.	TRBV6-5	few	TRBJ2-5
TGTGCCAGCAGTCCCCATCTGGGACTTGGATTAGGGCAGCCCCAGCATTTT	CASSPHLGLGLGQPQHF	.	TRBV12-3/TRBV12-4	few	TRBJ1-5
TGTGCCAGCAGTGAACCCCGACAGGGTGTAGGCTACGAGCAGTACTTC	CASSEPRQGVGYEQYF	TRBD1	TRBV6-1	few	TRBJ2-7
TGCGCCAGCGGCCAGAAGGGACAGCAGAACTCCTACGAGCAGTACTTC	CASGQKGQQNSYEQYF	TRBD1	TRBV4-3	.	TRBJ2-7
TGCGCCAGCAGCCAAGAGGCACCGACACCCTACGAGCAGTACTTC	CASSQEAPTPYEQYF	.	TRBV4-3	few	TRBJ2-7
TGTGCCAGCAGCAAACAGATTAGCAATCAGCCCCAGCATTTT	CASSKQISNQPQHF	.	TRBV7-2	many	TRBJ1-5
TGCAGTGACGGTCGGGGCGCTGAAGCTTTCTTT	CSDGRGAEAFF	.	TRBV20-1	many	TRBJ1-1
TGTGCCAGCAGCTTAGGAAGGGGCAGGGTTTTTCTTTCGTACGAGCAGTACTTC	CASSLGRGRVFLSYEQYF	.	TRBV11-2	once	TRBJ2-7
TGTGCCAGCAGTTTGGAGGGTGGAGCTAACTATGGCTACACCTTC	CASSLEGGANYGYTF	.	TRBV12-3/TRBV12-4	many	TRBJ1-2
TGTGCCAGCAGCTTTACTAGCGGGAGTGGCTACGAGCAGTACTTC	CASSFTSGSGYEQYF	TRBD2	TRBV7-8	many	TRBJ2-7